These 2 T cell receptor beta chains were sequenced from one sample in a study of early T cells in non-severe SARS-CoV-2 infection. TCRdb fed the 5' RACE reads into MiXCR, producing one record per CDR3 protein. The sample shows roughly 66,000 distinct CDR3 sequences, less than 9.5% of them seen only once. The sample consisted of whole blood. The receptors were sampled from an adult who was a healthcare worker with PCR-confirmed SARS-CoV-2 infection or an uninfected control (not recorded which).

The gene calls are TRBV7-9 and TRBJ2-3; D may be TRBD2 (5 bases). V was clipped by 7 bases and J by 2 bases, with 13 bases between them. The CDR3 runs to 14 residues. Germline values: CDR1 SEHNR, CDR2 FQNEAQ (reference sequence). CDR3: CASTVLDTTDTQYF. The CDR3 DNA sequence: TGTGCCAGCACCGTACTAGACACCACAGATACGCAGTATTTT. Full variable domain (remainder filled in from reference TRBV7-9 and TRBJ2-3): DTGVSQNPRHKITKRGQNVTFRCDPISEHNRLYWYRQTLGQGPEFLTYFQNEAQLEKSRLLSDRFSAERPKGSFSTLEIQRTEQGDSAMYLCASTVLDTTDTQYFGPGTRLTVL.

The chain uses TRBV27 and TRBJ2-3; either TRBD1 or TRBD2 may fit D (5 bases each). CDR3 length: 15 amino acids. V was trimmed by 2 bases and J by 1 base, leaving 10 bases between them. CDR1 is MNHEY and CDR2 is SMNVEV in the germline V gene (reference sequence). CDR3 nucleotides: TGTGCCAGCAGTTTACTGGGGACCGGCACAGATACGCAGTATTTT. It yields the protein CASSLLGTGTDTQYF.